This T cell receptor beta chain was identified in a study of blood T cells in healthy people across ages. Study-level points and caveats: There was a strong correlation between TCR beta diversity and naive T cell percentage.

A second PCR, run for 7 to 11 cycles, used a sample-barcoded 5' primer plus a J-beta primer mix. MiXCR was run by TCRdb on the 5' RACE reads, yielding one entry per CDR3 protein. The sample contains some 920,000 distinct CDR3 sequences, approximately 50% of which appear only once. As to this clonotype: Its specificity is unknown.

Germline CDR1 MDHEN, CDR2 SYDVKM. The V end lost 5 bases, the J end lost 13 bases, and 29 bases lay between the germline ends. The CDR3 is 16 residues long. Sequencing was performed on blood. The genes are TRBV28 and TRBJ2-5; tentatively, D is TRBD2 (6 bases). This receptor was taken from a woman aged 60-75 years in good health. This CDR3 reads CASSPEGPPRGISGYF. The CDR3 region has the DNA TGTGCCAGCAGTCCTGAAGGGCCGCCCCGGGGGATCAGCGGGTACTTC.